A single sample gave rise to the 8 T cell receptor beta chains below, sequenced in a study of blood T cell repertoires in COVID-19. Sequenced by immunoSEQ multiplex PCR; TCRdb stores in-frame clones only, minus some. The table lists about 190,000 clones, approximately 80% of them singletons. Sequencing input: peripheral blood. The receptors originated from a woman aged 45-65 years with acute or convalescent COVID-19.

V gene TRBV7-2 combines with J gene TRBJ2-3; TRBD2 matches at 13 bases. Looked up from germline, CDR1 is SGHTA and CDR2 is FQGNSA. The junction had 3 bases not matched to a gene; V was cut back by 5 bases and J by 1 base. This CDR3 has 16 residues. Here the CDR3 reads CASSILAGGGTDTQYF. As DNA, the CDR3 is TGTGCCAGCAGCATACTAGCGGGAGGGGGCACAGATACGCAGTATTTT.

V gene TRBV9 combines with J gene TRBJ1-1; D uncertain. The CDR3 runs 13 residues. CDR1 and CDR2 (germline): SGDLS, YYNGEE. V lost 6 bases and J 5 bases, leaving 14 bases between the germline ends. The CDR3 is CASTRAGGTEAFF. CDR3 DNA sequence: TGTGCCAGCACCCGGGCGGGCGGGACTGAAGCTTTCTTT.

V gene TRBV18 combines with J gene TRBJ2-3; 10 bases align to TRBD2. Per the germline V gene, CDR1 is KGHSH and CDR2 is LQKENI. There are 15 residues in the CDR3. Losses at the gene ends were 3 bases for V and 6 bases for J; bases not matched to a gene: 6. The CDR3 DNA reads TGTGCCAGCTCACCGCTTAGCGGGAGGAGTGATACGCAGTATTTT. Protein sequence: CASSPLSGRSDTQYF.

J is TRBJ2-2 and V is TRBV27; 12 nucleotides match TRBD2. V was clipped by 0 bases and J by 6 bases; unmatched bases: 8. CDR1 MNHEY and CDR2 SMNVEV come from the germline V gene (reference sequence). There are 18 residues in the CDR3. The CDR3 is CASSLSALAGGPAGELFF. The CDR3 DNA reads TGTGCCAGCAGTTTATCGGCACTAGCGGGAGGACCGGCCGGGGAGCTGTTTTTT.

In this sample, this clone turned up a few times. Other nucleotide sequences in the sample specify the same CDR3. The chain employs TRBV9 and TRBJ2-3, with 8 positions matching TRBD2. Germline values: CDR1 SGDLS, CDR2 YYNGEE. The CDR3 is 15 residues long. The junction had 2 bases not matched to a gene; V was cut back by 0 bases and J by 2 bases. The CDR3 DNA sequence: TGTGCCAGCAGCGTAGGCGGGGGGACCACAGATACGCAGTATTTT. Protein sequence: CASSVGGGTTDTQYF.

This clone was detected a few times. The rearrangement uses TRBV5-5 and TRBJ1-1, with 7 positions matching TRBD1. This CDR3 spans 13 amino acids. Germline V gene data show CDR1 as SGHKS and CDR2 as YYEKEE (reference sequence). The V and J ends lost 3 bases and 6 bases, in that order; junction bases with no gene match: 5. The CDR3 nucleotides read TGTGCCAGCAGCTCGACCGACAGGGCTGAAGCTTTCTTT. Translation: CASSSTDRAEAFF.

The chain couples TRBV7-9 to TRBJ1-6; 10 positions agree with TRBD1. This CDR3 is built from 19 residues. The ends lost 5 bases at V and 0 bases at J; junction bases unmatched: 10. The germline V gene has CDR1 SEHNR and CDR2 FQNEAQ (reference sequence). CDR3: CASSPQRQGASSYNSPLHF. The CDR3 bases are TGTGCCAGCAGCCCTCAGAGACAGGGGGCCAGCTCCTATAATTCACCCCTCCACTTT.

The genes are TRBV5-8 and TRBJ1-3; 8 bases are shared with TRBD1. V lost 6 bases and J lost 3; bases outside the gene matches: 5. The CDR3 runs to 14 residues. Germline CDR1 reads SGHTS; CDR2 reads YDEGEE. This chain's CDR3 is CASTADRVGNTIYF. CDR3 nucleotide sequence: TGTGCCAGCACAGCGGACAGGGTTGGAAACACCATATATTTT.